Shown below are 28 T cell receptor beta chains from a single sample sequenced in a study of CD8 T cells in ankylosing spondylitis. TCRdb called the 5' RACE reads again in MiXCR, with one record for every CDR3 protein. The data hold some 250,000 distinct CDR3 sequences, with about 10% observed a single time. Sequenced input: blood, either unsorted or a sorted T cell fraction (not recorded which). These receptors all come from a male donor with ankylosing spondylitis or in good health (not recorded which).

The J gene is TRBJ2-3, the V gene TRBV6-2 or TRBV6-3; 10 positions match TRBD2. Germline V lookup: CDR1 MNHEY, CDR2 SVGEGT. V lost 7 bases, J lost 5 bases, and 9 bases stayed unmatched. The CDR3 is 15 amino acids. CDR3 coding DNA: TGTGCCAGCAAGGACAGCGGGGGGGCCAGAGATACGCAGTATTTT. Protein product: CASKDSGGARDTQYF.

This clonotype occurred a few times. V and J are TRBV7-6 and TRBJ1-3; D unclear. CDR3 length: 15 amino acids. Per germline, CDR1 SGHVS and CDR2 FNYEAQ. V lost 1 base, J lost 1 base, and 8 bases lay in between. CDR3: CASSLEGGSGNTIYF. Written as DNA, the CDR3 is TGTGCCAGCAGCTTAGAAGGAGGGTCTGGAAACACCATATATTTT.

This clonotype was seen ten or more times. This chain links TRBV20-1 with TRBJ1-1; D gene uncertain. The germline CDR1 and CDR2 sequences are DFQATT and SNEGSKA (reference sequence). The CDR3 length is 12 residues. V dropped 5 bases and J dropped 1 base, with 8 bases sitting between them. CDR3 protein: CSAGGQNTEAFF. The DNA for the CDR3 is TGCAGTGCTGGCGGCCAGAACACTGAAGCTTTCTTT.

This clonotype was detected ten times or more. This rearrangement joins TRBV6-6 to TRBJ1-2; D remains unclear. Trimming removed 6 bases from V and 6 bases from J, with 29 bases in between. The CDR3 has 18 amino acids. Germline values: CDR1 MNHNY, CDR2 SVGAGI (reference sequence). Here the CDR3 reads CASSPFTNTGPDEDGYTF. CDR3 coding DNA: TGTGCCAGCAGCCCATTTACCAATACCGGGCCCGACGAGGATGGCTACACCTTC.

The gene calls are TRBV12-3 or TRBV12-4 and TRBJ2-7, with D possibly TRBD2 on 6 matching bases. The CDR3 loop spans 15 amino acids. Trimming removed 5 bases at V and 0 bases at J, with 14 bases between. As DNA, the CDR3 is TGTGCCAGCAGTACACTAGCAACAACCTCCTACGAGCAGTACTTC. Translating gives CASSTLATTSYEQYF.

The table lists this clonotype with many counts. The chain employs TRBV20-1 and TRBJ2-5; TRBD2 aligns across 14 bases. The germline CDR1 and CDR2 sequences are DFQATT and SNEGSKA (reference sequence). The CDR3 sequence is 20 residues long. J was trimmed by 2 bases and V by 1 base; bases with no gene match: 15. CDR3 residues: CSARVEPGLAGAGPQETQYF. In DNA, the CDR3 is TGCAGTGCTAGAGTCGAGCCGGGACTAGCGGGAGCGGGGCCTCAAGAGACCCAGTACTTC.

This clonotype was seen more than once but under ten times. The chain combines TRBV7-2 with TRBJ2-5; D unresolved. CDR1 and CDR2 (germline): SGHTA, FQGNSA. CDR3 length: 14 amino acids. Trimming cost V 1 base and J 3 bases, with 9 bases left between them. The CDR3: CASSLVYAKETQYF. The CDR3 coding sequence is TGTGCCAGCAGCTTAGTATACGCCAAAGAGACCCAGTACTTC.

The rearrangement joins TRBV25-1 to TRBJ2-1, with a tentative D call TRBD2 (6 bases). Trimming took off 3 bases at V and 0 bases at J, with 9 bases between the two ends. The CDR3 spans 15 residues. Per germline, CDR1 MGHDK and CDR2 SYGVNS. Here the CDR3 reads CASSDGGASYNEQFF. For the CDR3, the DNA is TGTGCCAGCAGTGACGGCGGGGCCTCCTACAATGAGCAGTTCTTC.

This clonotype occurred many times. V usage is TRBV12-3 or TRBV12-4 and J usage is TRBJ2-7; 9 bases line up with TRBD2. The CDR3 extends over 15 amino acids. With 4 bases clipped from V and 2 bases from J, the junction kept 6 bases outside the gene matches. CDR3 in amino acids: CASSSIAGVTYEQYF. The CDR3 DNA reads TGTGCCAGCAGTTCGATAGCGGGGGTGACCTACGAGCAGTACTTC.

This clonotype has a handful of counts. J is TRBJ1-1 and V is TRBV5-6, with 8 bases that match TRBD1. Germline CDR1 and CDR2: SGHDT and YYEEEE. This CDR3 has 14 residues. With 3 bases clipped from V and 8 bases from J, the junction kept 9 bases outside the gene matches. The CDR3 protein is CASSYFGQGSEAFF. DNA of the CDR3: TGTGCCAGCAGCTACTTCGGACAGGGATCGGAAGCTTTCTTT.

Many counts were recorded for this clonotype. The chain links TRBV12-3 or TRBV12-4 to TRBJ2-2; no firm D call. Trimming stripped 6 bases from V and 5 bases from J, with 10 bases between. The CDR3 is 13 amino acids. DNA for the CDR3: TGTGCCAGCAGGCGTAGAACAACCGGGGAGCTGTTTTTT. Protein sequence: CASRRRTTGELFF.

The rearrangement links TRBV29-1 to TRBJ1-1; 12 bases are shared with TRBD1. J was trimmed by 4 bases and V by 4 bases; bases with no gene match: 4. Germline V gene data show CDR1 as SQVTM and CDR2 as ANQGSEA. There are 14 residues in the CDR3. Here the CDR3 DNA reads TGCAGCGTTGTAGGGGACAGGGGGCCCACTGAAGCTTTCTTT. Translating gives CSVVGDRGPTEAFF.

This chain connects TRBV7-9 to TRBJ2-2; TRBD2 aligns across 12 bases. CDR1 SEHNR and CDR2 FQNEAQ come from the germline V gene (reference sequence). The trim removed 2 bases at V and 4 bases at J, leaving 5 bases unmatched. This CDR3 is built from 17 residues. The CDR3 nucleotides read TGTGCCAGCAGCTTACGGACTAGCGGGAAGTTCACCGGGGAGCTGTTTTTT. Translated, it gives CASSLRTSGKFTGELFF.

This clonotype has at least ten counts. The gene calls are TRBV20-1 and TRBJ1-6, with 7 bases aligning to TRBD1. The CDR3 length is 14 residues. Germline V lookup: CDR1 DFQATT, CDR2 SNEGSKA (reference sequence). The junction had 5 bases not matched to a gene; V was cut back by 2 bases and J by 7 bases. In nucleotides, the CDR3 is TGCAGTGCTAGAAAGGGACAGTCAAATTCACCCCTCCACTTT. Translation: CSARKGQSNSPLHF.

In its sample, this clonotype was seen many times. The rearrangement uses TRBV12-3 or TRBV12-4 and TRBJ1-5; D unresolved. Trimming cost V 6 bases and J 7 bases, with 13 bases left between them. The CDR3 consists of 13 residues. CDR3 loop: CASSTLSGQPQHF. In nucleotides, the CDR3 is TGTGCCAGCAGCACCCTCTCGGGGCAGCCCCAGCATTTT.

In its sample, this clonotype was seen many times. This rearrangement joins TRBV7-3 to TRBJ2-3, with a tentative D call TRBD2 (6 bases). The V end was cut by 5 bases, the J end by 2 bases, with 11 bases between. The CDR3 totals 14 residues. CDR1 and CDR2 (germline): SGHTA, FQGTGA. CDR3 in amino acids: CASSEGLTTDTQYF. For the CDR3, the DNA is TGTGCCAGCAGCGAGGGACTTACCACAGATACGCAGTATTTT.

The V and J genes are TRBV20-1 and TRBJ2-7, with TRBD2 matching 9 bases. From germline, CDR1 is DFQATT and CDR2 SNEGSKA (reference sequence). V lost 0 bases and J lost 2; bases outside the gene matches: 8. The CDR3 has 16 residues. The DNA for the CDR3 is TGCAGTGCTAGAGATCGAGCTAGCGGGACCCCCTACGAGCAGTACTTC. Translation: CSARDRASGTPYEQYF.

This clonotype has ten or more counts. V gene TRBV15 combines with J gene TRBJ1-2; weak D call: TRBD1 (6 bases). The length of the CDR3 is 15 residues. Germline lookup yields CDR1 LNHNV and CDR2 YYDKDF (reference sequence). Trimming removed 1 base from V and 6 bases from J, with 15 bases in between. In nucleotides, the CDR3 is TGTGCCACCAGCAGAGTTGGGGGGGCAGGGAATGGCTACACCTTC. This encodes CATSRVGGAGNGYTF.

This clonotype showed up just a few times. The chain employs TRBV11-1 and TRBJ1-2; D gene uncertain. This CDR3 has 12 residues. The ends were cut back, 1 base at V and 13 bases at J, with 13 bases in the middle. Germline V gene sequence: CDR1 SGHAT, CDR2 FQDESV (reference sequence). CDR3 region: CASSLDRRSLTF. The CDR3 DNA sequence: TGTGCCAGCAGCTTAGACCGGAGATCCCTCACCTTC.

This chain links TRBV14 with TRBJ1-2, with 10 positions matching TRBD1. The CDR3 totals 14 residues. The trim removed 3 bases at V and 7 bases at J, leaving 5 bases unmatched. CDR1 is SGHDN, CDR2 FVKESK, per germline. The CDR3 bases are TGTGCCAGCAGCCACCGGGACAGGGGTATTGGCTACACCTTC. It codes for CASSHRDRGIGYTF.

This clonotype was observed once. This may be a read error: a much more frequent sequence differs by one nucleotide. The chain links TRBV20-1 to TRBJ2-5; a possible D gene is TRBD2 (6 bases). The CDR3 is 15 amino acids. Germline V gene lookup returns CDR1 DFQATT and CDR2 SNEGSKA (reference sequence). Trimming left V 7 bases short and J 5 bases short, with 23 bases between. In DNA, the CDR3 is TGCAGTGGTAGCCAGGCTGGGGGGTGGCATGAGACCCAGTACTTC. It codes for CSGSQAGGWHETQYF.

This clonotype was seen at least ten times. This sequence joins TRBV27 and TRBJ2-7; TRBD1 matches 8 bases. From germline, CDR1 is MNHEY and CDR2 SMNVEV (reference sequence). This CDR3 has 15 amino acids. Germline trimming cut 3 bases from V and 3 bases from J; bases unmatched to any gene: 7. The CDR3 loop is CASSFSTGALYEQYF. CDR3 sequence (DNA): TGTGCCAGCAGTTTTTCGACAGGGGCCCTCTACGAGCAGTACTTC.

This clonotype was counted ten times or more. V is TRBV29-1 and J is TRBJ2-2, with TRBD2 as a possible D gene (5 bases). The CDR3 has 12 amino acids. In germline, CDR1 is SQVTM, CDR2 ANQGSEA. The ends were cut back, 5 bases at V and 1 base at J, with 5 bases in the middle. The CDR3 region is CSVRENTGELFF. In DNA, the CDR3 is TGCAGCGTTCGGGAGAACACCGGGGAGCTGTTTTTT.

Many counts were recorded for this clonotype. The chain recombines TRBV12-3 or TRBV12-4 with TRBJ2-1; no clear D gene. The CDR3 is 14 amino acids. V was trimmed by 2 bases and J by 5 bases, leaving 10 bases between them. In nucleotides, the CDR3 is TGTGCCAGCAGTTTAATAGGGCTTAACAATGAGCAGTTCTTC. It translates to CASSLIGLNNEQFF.

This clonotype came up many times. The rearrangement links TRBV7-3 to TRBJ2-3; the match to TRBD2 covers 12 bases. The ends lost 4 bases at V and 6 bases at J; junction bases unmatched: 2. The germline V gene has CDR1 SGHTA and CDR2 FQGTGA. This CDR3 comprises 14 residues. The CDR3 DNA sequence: TGTGCCAGCAGCTCCGGACTAGCGGGGGATACGCAGTATTTT. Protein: CASSSGLAGDTQYF.

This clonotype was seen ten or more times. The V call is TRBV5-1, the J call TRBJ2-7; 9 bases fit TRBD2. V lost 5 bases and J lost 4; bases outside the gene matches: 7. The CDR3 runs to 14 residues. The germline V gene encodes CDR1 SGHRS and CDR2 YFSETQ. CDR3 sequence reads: CASSLQLAGYEQYF. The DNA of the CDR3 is TGCGCCAGCAGTCTTCAACTAGCGGGTTACGAGCAGTACTTC.

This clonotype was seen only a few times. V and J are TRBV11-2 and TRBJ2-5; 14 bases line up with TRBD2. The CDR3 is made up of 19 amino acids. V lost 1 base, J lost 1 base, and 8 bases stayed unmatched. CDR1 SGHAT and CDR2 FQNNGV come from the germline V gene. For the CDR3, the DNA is TGTGCCAGCAGCTTAGTGTTGACTAGCGGGAGGGCCAGCCAAGAGACCCAGTACTTC. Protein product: CASSLVLTSGRASQETQYF.

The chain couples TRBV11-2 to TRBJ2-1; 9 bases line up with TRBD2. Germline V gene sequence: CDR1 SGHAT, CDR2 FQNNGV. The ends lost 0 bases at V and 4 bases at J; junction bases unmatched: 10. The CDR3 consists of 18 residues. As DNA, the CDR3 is TGTGCCAGCAGCTTAGATCATTATCGCGGGGGGGCATACAATGAGCAGTTCTTC. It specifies CASSLDHYRGGAYNEQFF.